Listed below are T cell receptor beta chains from one sample, sequenced in a study of blood T cell repertoires in COVID-19. Assay used: immunoSEQ multiplex PCR; TCRdb lists only in-frame clones, some missing. The table includes some 150,000 clones, about 89% detected once. Input material: peripheral blood. These receptors originate from a man aged 65 to 85 with acute or convalescent COVID-19. Both conserved end residues are part of each CDR3. Each record gives: CDR3 length, D gene, V gene, J gene, clone size, CDR3 DNA, CDR3 protein. A D gene is named only where the DNA matches it firmly. Size is stated for part of the rows, as once, few or many counts, or as a class when the clone is expanded.

len: 17
d_gene: .
v_gene: TRBV11-2
j_gene: TRBJ1-2
abundance: .
CDR3nt: TGTGCCAGCAGCTGGCACATCGGTGGCAGGCCTAACTATGGCTACACCTTC
CDR3aa: CASSWHIGGRPNYGYTF

len: 14
d_gene: .
v_gene: TRBV10-3
j_gene: TRBJ2-3
abundance: .
CDR3nt: TGTGCCACGGGGTCCCAGCCAAGCACAGATACGCAGTATTTT
CDR3aa: CATGSQPSTDTQYF

len: 13
d_gene: .
v_gene: TRBV27
j_gene: TRBJ1-6
abundance: .
CDR3nt: TGTGCCAGCAGTTTATGGCCCGGAGGGGATCACCACTTT
CDR3aa: CASSLWPGGDHHF

len: 13
d_gene: .
v_gene: TRBV5-6
j_gene: TRBJ2-7
abundance: .
CDR3nt: TGTGCCAGCAGCTTGAGGGACACCTACGAGCAGTACTTC
CDR3aa: CASSLRDTYEQYF

len: 15
d_gene: .
v_gene: TRBV5-1
j_gene: TRBJ2-3
abundance: once
CDR3nt: TGCGCCAGCAGCTTCACAGGGATTAGCACAGATACGCAGTATTTT
CDR3aa: CASSFTGISTDTQYF

len: 15
d_gene: .
v_gene: TRBV25-1
j_gene: TRBJ2-1
abundance: once
CDR3nt: TGTGCCAGCAGTCGGGGGGCAGGACGATTTTTGGGGCAGTTCTTC
CDR3aa: CASSRGAGRFLGQFF

len: 16
d_gene: TRBD1
v_gene: TRBV6-6
j_gene: TRBJ1-1
abundance: .
CDR3nt: TGTGCCAGCAGTTACGTACAGGGGGCATGGGACACTGAAGCTTTCTTT
CDR3aa: CASSYVQGAWDTEAFF

len: 11
d_gene: .
v_gene: TRBV20-1
j_gene: TRBJ2-7
abundance: .
CDR3nt: TGCAGTGCTCACAGGGAAGACGAGCAGTACTTC
CDR3aa: CSAHREDEQYF

len: 14
d_gene: .
v_gene: TRBV5-4
j_gene: TRBJ1-3
abundance: .
CDR3nt: TGTGCCAGCAGCTTTAAGACGGGGGGAAACACCATATATTTT
CDR3aa: CASSFKTGGNTIYF

len: 14
d_gene: .
v_gene: TRBV28
j_gene: TRBJ1-4
abundance: .
CDR3nt: TGTGCCAGCAGCCAACAGGGCTGGAATGAAAAACTGTTTTTT
CDR3aa: CASSQQGWNEKLFF

len: 14
d_gene: TRBD1
v_gene: TRBV2
j_gene: TRBJ2-7
abundance: .
CDR3nt: TGTGCCAGCACCCGGGACAGGGGCTCCTACGAGCAGTACTTC
CDR3aa: CASTRDRGSYEQYF

len: 16
d_gene: .
v_gene: TRBV4-3
j_gene: TRBJ2-7
abundance: .
CDR3nt: TGCGCCAGCAGCCACCGCTGGGGGGACAGTCCCTACGAGCAGTACTTC
CDR3aa: CASSHRWGDSPYEQYF

len: 15
d_gene: .
v_gene: TRBV5-5
j_gene: TRBJ2-5
abundance: .
CDR3nt: TGTGCCAGCAGCTTTAGGTGGCGGTACCAAGAGACCCAGTACTTC
CDR3aa: CASSFRWRYQETQYF

len: 12
d_gene: .
v_gene: TRBV7-3
j_gene: TRBJ2-5
abundance: .
CDR3nt: TGTGCCAGCAGCCTCAACGGGGAGACCCAGTACTTC
CDR3aa: CASSLNGETQYF

len: 14
d_gene: .
v_gene: TRBV6-5
j_gene: TRBJ2-1
abundance: .
CDR3nt: TGTGCCAGCAGTCAGGGGTTGGTTCGCGGTGAGCAGTTCTTC
CDR3aa: CASSQGLVRGEQFF

len: 12
d_gene: TRBD2
v_gene: TRBV29-1
j_gene: TRBJ2-7
abundance: .
CDR3nt: TGCAGCGCCTGGACTAGCAAATACGAGCAGTACTTC
CDR3aa: CSAWTSKYEQYF

len: 12
d_gene: .
v_gene: TRBV6-5
j_gene: TRBJ1-2
abundance: once
CDR3nt: TGTGCCAGCGAGGAAGGTCGGTATGGCTACACCTTC
CDR3aa: CASEEGRYGYTF

len: 16
d_gene: TRBD2
v_gene: TRBV5-1
j_gene: TRBJ2-1
abundance: .
CDR3nt: TGCGCCAGCAGCTTGAGTACTAGCGGGGTCTACAATGAGCAGTTCTTC
CDR3aa: CASSLSTSGVYNEQFF

len: 10
d_gene: .
v_gene: TRBV29-1
j_gene: TRBJ2-1
abundance: once
CDR3nt: TGCAGCGTTCCGGACAATGAGCAGTTCTTC
CDR3aa: CSVPDNEQFF

len: 17
d_gene: .
v_gene: TRBV4-1
j_gene: TRBJ1-6
abundance: few
CDR3nt: TGCGCCAGCAGCCAACCGGTGGGGAGGAAGAAAGAATCACCCCTCCACTTT
CDR3aa: CASSQPVGRKKESPLHF

len: 11
d_gene: .
v_gene: TRBV28
j_gene: TRBJ2-1
abundance: .
CDR3nt: TGTGCCAGCAGTGAAACATTGATCCAGTTCTTC
CDR3aa: CASSETLIQFF

len: 15
d_gene: TRBD1
v_gene: TRBV19
j_gene: TRBJ1-5
abundance: once
CDR3nt: TGTGCCAGTACCCCAGGACAGGGGGCAAACCAGCCCCAGCATTTT
CDR3aa: CASTPGQGANQPQHF

len: 12
d_gene: .
v_gene: TRBV10-1
j_gene: TRBJ2-3
abundance: once
CDR3nt: TGCGCCAGCAGTGAAACAGTTATAGGGCAGTATTTT
CDR3aa: CASSETVIGQYF

len: 16
d_gene: TRBD2
v_gene: TRBV10-3
j_gene: TRBJ2-1
abundance: .
CDR3nt: TGTGCCATCAGTGCGTCTAGCGGGGGGTCCTACAATGAGCAGTTCTTC
CDR3aa: CAISASSGGSYNEQFF